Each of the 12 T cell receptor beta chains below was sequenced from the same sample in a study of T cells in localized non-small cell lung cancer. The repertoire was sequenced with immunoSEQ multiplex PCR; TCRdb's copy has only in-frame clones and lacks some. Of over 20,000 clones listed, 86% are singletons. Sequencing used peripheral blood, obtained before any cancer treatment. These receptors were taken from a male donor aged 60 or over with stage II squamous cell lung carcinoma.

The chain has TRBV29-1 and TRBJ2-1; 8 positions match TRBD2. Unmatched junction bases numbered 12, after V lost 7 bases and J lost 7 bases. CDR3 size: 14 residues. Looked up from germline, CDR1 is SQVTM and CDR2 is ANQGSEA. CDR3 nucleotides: TGCAGCGGGCAAGCGGGAGACGGAAGGAATGAGCAGTTCTTC. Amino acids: CSGQAGDGRNEQFF.

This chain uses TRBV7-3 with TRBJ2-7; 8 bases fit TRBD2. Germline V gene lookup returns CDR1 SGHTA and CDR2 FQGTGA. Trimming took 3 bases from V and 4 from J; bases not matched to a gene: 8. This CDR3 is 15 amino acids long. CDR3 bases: TGTGCCAGCAGCTTGACTAGCGACCCAAGGTACGAGCAGTACTTC. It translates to CASSLTSDPRYEQYF.

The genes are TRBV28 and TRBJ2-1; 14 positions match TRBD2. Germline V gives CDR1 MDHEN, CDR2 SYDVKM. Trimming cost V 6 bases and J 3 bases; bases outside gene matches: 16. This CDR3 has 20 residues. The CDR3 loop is CASRSYFWTSGRIGYNEQFF. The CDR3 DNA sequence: TGTGCCAGCAGGAGCTACTTTTGGACTAGCGGGAGGATAGGCTACAATGAGCAGTTCTTC. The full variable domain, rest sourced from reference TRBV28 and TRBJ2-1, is DVKVTQSSRYLVKRTGEKVFLECVQDMDHENMFWYRQDPGLGLRLIYFSYDVKMKEKGDIPEGYSVSREKKERFSLILESASTNQTSMYLCASRSYFWTSGRIGYNEQFFGPGTRLTVL.

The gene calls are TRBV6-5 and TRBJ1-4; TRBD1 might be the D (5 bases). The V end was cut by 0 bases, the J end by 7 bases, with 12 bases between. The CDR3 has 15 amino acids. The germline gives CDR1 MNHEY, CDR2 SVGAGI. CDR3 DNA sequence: TGTGCCAGCAGTTACTCGCAAGGAACAGGTGAAAAACTGTTTTTT. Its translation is CASSYSQGTGEKLFF.

The CDR3 DNA reads as TGTGCCAGCAGTTACGCCCTAAGCAATCAGCCCCAGCATTTT. Protein sequence: CASSYALSNQPQHF. The chain has TRBV6-5 and TRBJ1-5; no reliable D call. Germline values: CDR1 MNHEY, CDR2 SVGAGI. This CDR3 contains 14 residues. Between the trimmed V and J ends, which lost 2 bases and 1 base, there was a span of 6 bases.

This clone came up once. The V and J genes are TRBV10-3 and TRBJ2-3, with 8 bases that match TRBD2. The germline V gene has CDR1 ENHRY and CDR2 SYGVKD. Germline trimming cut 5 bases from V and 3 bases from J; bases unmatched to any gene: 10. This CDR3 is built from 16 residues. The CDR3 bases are TGTGCCATCAGTCAAGAGGGAGGACTAGCTACAGATACGCAGTATTTT. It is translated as CAISQEGGLATDTQYF.

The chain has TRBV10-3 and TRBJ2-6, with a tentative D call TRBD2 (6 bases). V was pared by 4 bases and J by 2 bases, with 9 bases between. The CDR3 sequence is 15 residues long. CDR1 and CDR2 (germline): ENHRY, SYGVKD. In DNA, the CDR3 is TGTGCCATCAGTGGCCCGGGGGCTGGGGCCAACGTCCTGACTTTC. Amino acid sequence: CAISGPGAGANVLTF.

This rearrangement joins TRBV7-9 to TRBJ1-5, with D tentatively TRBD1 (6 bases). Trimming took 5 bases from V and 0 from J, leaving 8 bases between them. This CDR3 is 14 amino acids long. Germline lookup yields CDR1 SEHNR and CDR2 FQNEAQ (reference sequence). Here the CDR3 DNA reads TGTGCCAGCAGCCAACAGGGTAGCAATCAGCCCCAGCATTTT. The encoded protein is CASSQQGSNQPQHF.

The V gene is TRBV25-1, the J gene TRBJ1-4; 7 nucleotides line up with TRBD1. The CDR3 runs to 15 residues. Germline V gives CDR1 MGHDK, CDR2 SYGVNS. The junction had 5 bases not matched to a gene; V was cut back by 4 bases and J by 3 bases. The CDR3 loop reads CASSGLTGPNEKLFF. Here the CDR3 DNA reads TGTGCCAGCAGTGGGCTGACAGGGCCTAATGAAAAACTGTTTTTT.

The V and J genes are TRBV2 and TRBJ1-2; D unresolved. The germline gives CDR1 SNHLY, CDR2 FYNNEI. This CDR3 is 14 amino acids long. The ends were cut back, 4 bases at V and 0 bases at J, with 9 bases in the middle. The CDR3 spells CASSATTTNYGYTF. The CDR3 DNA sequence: TGTGCCAGCAGTGCGACAACGACTAACTATGGCTACACCTTC.

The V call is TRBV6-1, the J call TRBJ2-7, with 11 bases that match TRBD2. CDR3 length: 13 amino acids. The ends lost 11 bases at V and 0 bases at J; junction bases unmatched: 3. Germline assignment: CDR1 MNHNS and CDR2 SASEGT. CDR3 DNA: TGTGCCGCACTAGCGGGAGCCTCCTACGAGCAGTACTTC. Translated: CAALAGASYEQYF.

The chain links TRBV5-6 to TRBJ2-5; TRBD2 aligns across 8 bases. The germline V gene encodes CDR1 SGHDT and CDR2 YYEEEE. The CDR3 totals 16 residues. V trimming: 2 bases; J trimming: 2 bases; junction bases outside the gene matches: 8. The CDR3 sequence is CASSLFSGAMQETQYF. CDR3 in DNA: TGTGCCAGCAGCTTATTTAGCGGGGCTATGCAAGAGACCCAGTACTTC.